The T cell receptor (beta chain) described here comes from a study of blood T cell repertoires in COVID-19. Germline V lookup: CDR1 MGHDK, CDR2 SYGVNS. V trimming: 6 bases; J trimming: 8 bases; junction bases outside the gene matches: 7. The CDR3 spans 14 residues. This clone appeared once. In the authors' methods: Amplification from reference gene primers served as the basis for estimated nucleated cell counts. Generated by immunoSEQ multiplex PCR, the TCRdb table keeps only in-frame clones and is missing some. That table furnishes V, J and clone size, whereas the DNA furnished D and trimming. This table has around 250,000 clones, over 80% appearing once.

This clonotype was obtained from a man aged 45 to 65 who had been exposed to COVID-19. The sequenced material came from PBMCs or T cells enriched from blood (not recorded which). The chain has TRBV25-1 and TRBJ1-4; 9 bases match TRBD1. CDR3 DNA sequence: TGTGCCAGCAGCCGGGGACAGGGATCGGAAAAACTGTTTTTT. Its translation: CASSRGQGSEKLFF.